Reported below is one TCR beta chain. Its antigen is unknown. The germline V gene (reference sequence) specifies LNHNV as CDR1 and YYDKDF as CDR2. The CDR3 runs 20 amino acids, cysteine and phenylalanine included. Nucleotide data are not available. From each donor, an approximately 2.5 ml peripheral blood sample was collected into PAXgene tubes and kept at -80 degrees C. Without T cell sorting, total RNA was isolated from whole blood using the PAXgene blood miRNA kit on an automated QIAcube. Peripheral blood from monozygotic twin pairs concordant or discordant for inflammatory bowel disease was subjected to deep TCRalpha and TCRbeta repertoire profiling with unique molecular barcoding. Smoking habits were recorded for all twin pairs, and each individual was classified as a current, former or never smoker. Library creation used 5' RACE. Preparation of each TCR library used roughly 3,300 ng of total RNA. cDNA was synthesized with SMARTScribe reverse transcriptase in eight separate reactions per sample. Unique molecular identifiers containing a 6-nucleotide sample barcode were introduced through template switching during cDNA synthesis. TCRalpha and TCRbeta cDNA was amplified by two nested PCRs of roughly 16 and 10 cycles, with bead purification after each PCR. Before amplification, the cDNA was treated with uracil DNA-glycosylase and purified using the QIAquick PCR purification kit. The second PCR was the step at which Illumina TruSeq-compatible adapters and sample-specific barcodes were added. Library quality and concentration were assessed using TapeStation and Qubit, and 5 ng of each library was pooled. Pooled libraries were sequenced on an Illumina HiSeq2500 single-index Rapid Run with 2 x 100 bp reads and custom sequencing primers. The published analysis was carried out like this. UMI-based consensus assembly with MiGEC version 1.2.6 was used to correct PCR and sequencing errors. MiXCR version 2.1.1 handled V(D)J alignment, clonotype assembly and CDR3 extraction. To normalise gene usage, clonotype sharing and MAIT/NKT TCR abundance, the analysis used the top 1000, 10 000 and 20 000 clonotypes per sample. Diversity was computed as the inverse Simpson index with the vegan R package after downsampling to 27 000 UMIs. Paired Mann-Whitney U tests were applied to discordant twin pairs, and Benjamini-Hochberg correction was used for multiple testing. TCRdb reprocessed the raw reads; every CDR3 protein sequence is a single record, and DNA is not supplied. In this record, the V and J calls reflect TCRdb's handling and not the investigators' own analysis. This sample's listing comprises about 110,000 distinct CDR3 sequences. The ten largest make up around 12% of the sample.

This sample was taken from a study of monozygotic twins with inflammatory bowel disease (dated by TCRdb to the late 2010s). In the study overall: In total, approximately 30 monozygotic twin pairs made up the full study: 19 Danish pairs, all IBD-discordant, plus nine German pairs, of which four were IBD-concordant and five were IBD-discordant. The search for disease-associated traits relied mainly on comparing, within discordant pairs, IBD patients with their genetically identical healthy co-twins. Each individual had, on average, about 151 000 unique TCRalpha sequences and 181 000 unique TCRbeta sequences available for analysis.

Broader findings and caveats from the paper: Compared with healthy twins, IBD patients had fewer clonotypes in common with other individuals, a difference most pronounced in patients showing signs of disease activity. No difference in repertoire similarity was observed between concordant and discordant twins, possibly owing to limited statistical power. A decrease in TCRbeta repertoire diversity, as measured by inverse Simpson index, was observed in IBD patients compared with their healthy co-twins. Distinction between different T cell subtypes could not be achieved in the analysis. No single strong signal or clonotype linked to IBD turned up in the results, so the idea that one exists was not supported. Because patients received different immunosuppressive treatments, the repertoires may have picked up extra background noise and variability between individuals.

The V gene is TRBV15 and the J gene is TRBJ2-1; the TCRdb D gene call, TRBD2, has no DNA to confirm it. The receptor was isolated from a human donor with ulcerative colitis or Crohn's disease, or a healthy co-twin of an affected twin (not recorded which). Sequencing was carried out using blood. This receptor has the CDR3 CATSREGLAGALSSYNEQFF.